Listed below are T cell receptor beta chains from one sample, sequenced in a study of vaccination and CD4 T cells after COVID-19. Each CDR3 protein gets one entry after TCRdb re-called the PCR reads with MiXCR. The table lists about 21,000 distinct CDR3 sequences, around 53% of them singletons. Antigens of these TCRs are unknown. The source material was CD4+ T cells from blood, cultured in vitro. Receptors originate from a human donor who had recovered from COVID-19. Each CDR3 is given without its conserved first and last residue. A D gene is named only where the DNA matches it firmly.

V gene	D gene	J gene	CDR3 protein
TRBV19	.	TRBJ2-3	ASSRNRVPDTQY
TRBV7-9	.	TRBJ2-2	ASSLASWGNTGELF
TRBV2	.	TRBJ2-7	ASSEAGSLYEQY
TRBV14	.	TRBJ1-2	ASSLGGQTVYGYT
TRBV20-1	.	TRBJ1-1	SARGQGLFEAF
TRBV19	TRBD1	TRBJ2-4	ASSIRGQVKNIQY
TRBV5-1	.	TRBJ2-1	ASSLVGSSNEQF
TRBV6-1	.	TRBJ1-1	ASRPGLTKNTEAF
TRBV20-1	TRBD1	TRBJ2-7	SAIRDRGYEQY
TRBV6-2/TRBV6-3	TRBD2	TRBJ2-7	ASSTTSREQY
TRBV7-3	.	TRBJ2-3	ASSLGGRTDTQY
TRBV20-1	.	TRBJ1-1	SARGLQNTEAF
TRBV27	.	TRBJ1-5	ASSPDRNSNQPQH
TRBV6-5	.	TRBJ1-6	ASSYSRSSYNSPLH
TRBV5-1	TRBD1	TRBJ1-6	ASSLGTGVGSPLH
TRBV6-1	.	TRBJ1-2	ASSVDRHYGYT
TRBV7-7	TRBD1	TRBJ2-5	ASSLADRVETQY
TRBV20-1	.	TRBJ2-3	SALRPATDTQY
TRBV18	.	TRBJ1-1	ASSPQSANTEAF
TRBV20-1	.	TRBJ1-5	SARGYSNQPQH
TRBV9	.	TRBJ2-2	ASSVVVGADTGELF
TRBV2	.	TRBJ1-1	ASSGRQALNTEAF
TRBV2	.	TRBJ2-7	ASRLSYEQY
TRBV21-1	.	TRBJ1-2	ASSESGGADYGYT
TRBV7-9	.	TRBJ1-6	ASCRVGSPLH
TRBV27	.	TRBJ1-6	ASSLSPGSSYNSPLH
TRBV2	TRBD1	TRBJ1-6	ASGTGANSPLH
TRBV19	.	TRBJ1-5	ASSIPRNNQPQH
TRBV11-1	TRBD1	TRBJ2-6	ASSLGQGPSGANVLT
TRBV27	.	TRBJ2-7	ASSTLTGSAYEQY
TRBV20-1	TRBD1	TRBJ1-2	SASGTGFMLGYT
TRBV27	.	TRBJ2-3	ASSLSWADTQY
TRBV6-5	.	TRBJ2-2	ASSYSIRGAGGELF
TRBV6-5	.	TRBJ2-1	ASSYSGIGQDEQF
TRBV20-1	.	TRBJ1-2	SARARSYGYT
TRBV1	.	TRBJ2-2	TKRKAGSNTGELF
TRBV12-5	.	TRBJ2-2	ASGLGTGELF
TRBV5-1	TRBD1	TRBJ2-7	ASSSGTGGHEQY
TRBV7-2	.	TRBJ2-4	ASSLLVLNIQY
TRBV2	.	TRBJ1-5	ASSDRGANNQPQH
TRBV7-9	TRBD1	TRBJ1-4	ASSFGQGGEKLF